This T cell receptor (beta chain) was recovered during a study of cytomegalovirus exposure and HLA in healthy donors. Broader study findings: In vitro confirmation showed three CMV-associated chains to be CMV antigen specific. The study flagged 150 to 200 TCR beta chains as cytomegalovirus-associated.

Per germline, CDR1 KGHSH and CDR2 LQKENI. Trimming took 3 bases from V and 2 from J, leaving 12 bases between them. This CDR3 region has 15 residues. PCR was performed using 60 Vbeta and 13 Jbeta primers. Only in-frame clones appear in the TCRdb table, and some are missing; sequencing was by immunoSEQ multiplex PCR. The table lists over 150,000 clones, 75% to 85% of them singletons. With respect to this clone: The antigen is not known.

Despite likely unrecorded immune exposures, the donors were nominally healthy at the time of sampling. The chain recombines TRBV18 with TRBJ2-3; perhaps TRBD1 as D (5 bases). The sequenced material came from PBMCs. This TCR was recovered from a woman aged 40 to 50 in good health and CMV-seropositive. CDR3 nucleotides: TGTGCCAGCTCACCTAACCTGGGGCCCACAGATACGCAGTATTTT. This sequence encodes CASSPNLGPTDTQYF.